This TCR beta chain was sequenced during a study of shared clonotypes between healthy human individuals. Trimming left V 4 bases short and J 6 bases short, with 23 bases between. This CDR3 spans 17 amino acids. A single count supports this clone. Its antigen is currently unknown. Naive CD4+ cells were CD45RA-selected; the remaining cells were memory. The study ran the assay at deep level. Profiling relied on immunoSEQ multiplex PCR, and the TCRdb table lists in-frame clones only, not all of them. The repertoire includes fewer than 1.8 million clones, about 98.5% of them detected once, and around 0.38% sits in the top ten. General study findings and limits: Sampling covered nothing but blood. Tissue TCR repertoires likely differ from those found in blood. Richness estimates generally favored naive over memory subsets.

This clonotype was obtained from a man aged 30 to 45 in good health. This rearrangement joins TRBV5-3 to TRBJ1-5, with D possibly being TRBD1 (6 bases). TRBV5-3 falls under the ORF class, with uncertain function. The sample consisted of naive CD4+ T cells sorted from blood. The subset here: CD45RA+ positively selected. CDR3 amino acids: CARSPTAGARFGQPQHF. The CDR3 DNA reads as TGTGCCAGAAGCCCGACAGCGGGGGCGCGTTTCGGTCAGCCCCAGCATTTT.